The 9 T cell receptor beta chains presented below share a single source sample, sequenced in a study of cytomegalovirus exposure and HLA in healthy donors. The PCR had 60 Vbeta and 13 Jbeta primers. The data were produced by immunoSEQ multiplex PCR, yet TCRdb's version contains in-frame clones alone and is incomplete. The repertoire has 95,000 to 100,000 clones, over 8% of them found once; the top ten carry approximately 5.1%. The sample taken for sequencing was PBMCs. These receptors were obtained from a man over 45 in good health and CMV-seropositive.

In its sample, this clone was seen a few times. The genes are TRBV2 and TRBJ1-1, with TRBD1 matching over 10 bases. This CDR3 has 14 residues. CDR1 is SNHLY, CDR2 FYNNEI, per germline. The V segment lost 6 bases and the J segment 5 bases; nucleotides outside the gene matches: 6. The CDR3, as DNA: TGTGCCAGCAGGACCGGGACAGGGGATACTGAAGCTTTCTTT. Protein product: CASRTGTGDTEAFF. The variable domain in full, completed from reference TRBV2 and TRBJ1-1, reads EPEVTQTPSHQVTQMGQEVILRCVPISNHLYFYWYRQILGQKVEFLVSFYNNEISEKSEIFDDQFSVERPDGSNFTLKIRSTKLEDSAMYFCASRTGTGDTEAFFGQGTRLTVV.

This clone was seen only a few times. The CDR3 loop reads CASSLAPGESGAYEQYF. The CDR3 DNA sequence: TGTGCCAGCAGCTTAGCTCCGGGTGAATCGGGAGCCTACGAGCAGTACTTC. The gene calls are TRBV11-3 and TRBJ2-7; possibly TRBD2 for D (6 bases). V lost 1 base to trimming and J lost 2 bases, with 18 bases between them. CDR3 length: 17 amino acids. The germline V gene has CDR1 SGHNT and CDR2 YENEEA.

This rearrangement joins TRBV5-6 to TRBJ2-2; tentative D call: TRBD2 (7 bases). This CDR3 spans 16 amino acids. V was shortened by 4 bases and J by 1 base, with 14 bases between the two germline ends. Germline loops: CDR1 SGHDT, CDR2 YYEEEE. This chain's CDR3 is CASSGGARKNTGELFF. DNA of the CDR3: TGTGCCAGCAGCGGGGGGGCTAGGAAGAACACCGGGGAGCTGTTTTTT.

The chain uses TRBV9 and TRBJ2-7; the match to TRBD1 covers 10 bases. The J segment lost 1 base and the V segment lost 0 bases, leaving 1 base of the junction unmatched. This CDR3 is 15 amino acids long. CDR1 is SGDLS and CDR2 is YYNGEE in the germline V gene. The CDR3 nucleotides read TGTGCCAGCAGCGTAGAGGACAGGGGGTCCTACGAGCAGTACTTC. Protein product: CASSVEDRGSYEQYF.

The rearrangement joins TRBV7-2 to TRBJ2-2, with TRBD1 identical over 7 bases. CDR3 length equals 15 residues. V shed 5 bases and J 6 bases; nucleotides not matched to a gene: 9. CDR1 is SGHTA, CDR2 FQGNSA, per germline. This CDR3 is CASSLQDRLPGELFF. The CDR3 DNA follows: TGTGCCAGCAGCCTACAGGACAGGTTGCCCGGGGAGCTGTTTTTT.

This clone was seen a handful of times. This rearrangement joins TRBV10-3 to TRBJ2-5; D gene unclear. Trimming took off 0 bases at V and 5 bases at J, with 10 bases between the two ends. The CDR3 runs 14 residues. The germline CDR1 and CDR2 sequences are ENHRY and SYGVKD. This CDR3 reads CAISESNSQETQYF. The CDR3 DNA is TGTGCCATCAGTGAGTCAAACAGTCAGGAGACCCAGTACTTC.

This rearrangement joins TRBV6-1 to TRBJ1-5; D is uncertain. The CDR3 is 13 residues long. Germline V gene sequence: CDR1 MNHNS, CDR2 SASEGT. The ends were cut back, 3 bases at V and 7 bases at J, with 10 bases in the middle. The CDR3 coding sequence is TGTGCCAGCAGTGAGACGGTGGGCCAGCCCCAGCATTTT. Translation gives CASSETVGQPQHF.

This chain links TRBV7-3 with TRBJ1-1; D not certain. CDR1 is SGHTA and CDR2 is FQGTGA in the germline V gene. The CDR3 is 13 amino acids. The V end was cut by 4 bases, the J end by 1 base, with 7 bases between. CDR3 DNA: TGTGCCAGCAGCTCCGACAAGAACACTGAAGCTTTCTTT. Its protein is CASSSDKNTEAFF.

The chain combines TRBV5-5 with TRBJ1-1; TRBD1 is a possible D gene (6 bases). Germline lookup yields CDR1 SGHKS and CDR2 YYEKEE (reference sequence). The CDR3 consists of 13 residues. Trimming removed 3 bases from V and 1 base from J, with 7 bases in between. CDR3 sequence: CASSWGQNTEAFF. The CDR3 DNA reads as TGTGCCAGCAGCTGGGGACAGAACACTGAAGCTTTCTTT.